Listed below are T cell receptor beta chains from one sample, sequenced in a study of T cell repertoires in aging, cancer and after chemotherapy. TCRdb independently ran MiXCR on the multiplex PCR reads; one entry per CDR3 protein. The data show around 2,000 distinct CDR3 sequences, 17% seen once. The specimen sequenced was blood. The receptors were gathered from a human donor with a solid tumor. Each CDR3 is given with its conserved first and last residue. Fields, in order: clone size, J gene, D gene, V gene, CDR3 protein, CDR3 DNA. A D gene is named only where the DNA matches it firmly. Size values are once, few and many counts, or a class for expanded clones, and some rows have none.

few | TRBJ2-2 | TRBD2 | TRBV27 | CASSRPGLAGGPSAGELFF | TGTGCCAGCAGTCGGCCGGGACTAGCGGGAGGGCCTAGCGCCGGGGAGCTGTTTTTT
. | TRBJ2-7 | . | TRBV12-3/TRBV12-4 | CASSLVGLGEQYF | TGTGCCAGCAGTTTGGTGGGGCTAGGCGAGCAGTACTTC
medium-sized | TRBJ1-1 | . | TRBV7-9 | CASSPSLGRRTEAFF | TGTGCCAGCAGCCCCTCCTTGGGGAGACGCACTGAAGCTTTCTTT
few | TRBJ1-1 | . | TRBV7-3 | CASSVGSANTEAFF | TGTGCCAGCAGCGTAGGGTCGGCGAACACTGAAGCTTTCTTT
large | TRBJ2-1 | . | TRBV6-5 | CASSYDSSYNEQFF | TGTGCCAGCAGTTACGACTCATCCTACAATGAGCAGTTCTTC
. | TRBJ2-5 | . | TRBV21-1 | CASSKVPRRKTQYF | TGTGCCAGCAGCAAAGTACCCCGGAGGAAGACCCAGTACTTC
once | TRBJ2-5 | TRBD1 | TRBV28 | CASIPTGVINQETQYF | TGTGCCAGCATTCCAACAGGGGTGATCAATCAAGAGACCCAGTACTTC
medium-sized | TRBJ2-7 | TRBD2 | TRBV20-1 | CSAREGRTSVPYEQYF | TGCAGTGCTAGAGAGGGTCGGACTAGCGTCCCTTACGAGCAGTACTTC
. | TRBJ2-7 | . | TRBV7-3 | CASSLGQTPEQYF | TGTGCCAGCAGCTTGGGCCAAACCCCCGAGCAGTACTTC
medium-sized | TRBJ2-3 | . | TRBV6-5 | CASKGSAPTDTQYF | TGTGCCAGCAAAGGGTCAGCTCCCACAGATACGCAGTATTTT
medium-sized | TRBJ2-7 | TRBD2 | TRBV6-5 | CASSYERGETYEQYF | TGTGCCAGCAGTTACGAGCGGGGGGAAACCTACGAGCAGTACTTC
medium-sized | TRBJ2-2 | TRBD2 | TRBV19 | CASTYWGGENTGELFF | TGTGCCAGTACTTACTGGGGAGGGGAAAACACCGGGGAGCTGTTTTTT
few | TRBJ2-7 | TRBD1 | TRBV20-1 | CSATWDSAYEQYF | TGCAGTGCCACATGGGACAGCGCCTACGAGCAGTACTTC
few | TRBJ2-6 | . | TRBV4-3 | CASSQEGQSGANVLTF | TGCGCCAGCAGCCAAGAGGGACAATCTGGGGCCAACGTCCTGACTTTC
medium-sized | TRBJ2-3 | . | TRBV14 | CASSRRTPLRDTQYF | TGTGCCAGCAGCCGACGGACACCGTTACGAGATACGCAGTATTTT
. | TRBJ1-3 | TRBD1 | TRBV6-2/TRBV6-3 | CASSAAGTVSGNTIYF | TGTGCCAGCAGCGCGGCCGGGACAGTCTCTGGAAACACCATATATTTT
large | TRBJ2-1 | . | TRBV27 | CASSPYLYNEQFF | TGTGCCAGCAGCCCCTACCTCTACAATGAGCAGTTCTTC
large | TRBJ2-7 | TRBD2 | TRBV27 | CASSVSSGGAFEQYF | TGTGCCAGCAGTGTCAGTAGCGGGGGGGCTTTTGAGCAGTACTTC
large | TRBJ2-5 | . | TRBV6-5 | CASSRPGVSETQYF | TGTGCCAGCAGTAGACCAGGGGTATCGGAGACCCAGTACTTC
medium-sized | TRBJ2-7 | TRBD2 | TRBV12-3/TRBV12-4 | CASSRGGLYEQYF | TGTGCCAGCAGTAGGGGAGGGCTATACGAGCAGTACTTC
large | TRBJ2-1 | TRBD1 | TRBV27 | CASTPQQGGFNEQFF | TGTGCCAGCACTCCTCAACAGGGGGGATTCAATGAGCAGTTCTTC
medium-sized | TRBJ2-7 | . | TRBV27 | CASAPSSAYEQYF | TGTGCCAGCGCTCCATCCTCCGCCTACGAGCAGTACTTC